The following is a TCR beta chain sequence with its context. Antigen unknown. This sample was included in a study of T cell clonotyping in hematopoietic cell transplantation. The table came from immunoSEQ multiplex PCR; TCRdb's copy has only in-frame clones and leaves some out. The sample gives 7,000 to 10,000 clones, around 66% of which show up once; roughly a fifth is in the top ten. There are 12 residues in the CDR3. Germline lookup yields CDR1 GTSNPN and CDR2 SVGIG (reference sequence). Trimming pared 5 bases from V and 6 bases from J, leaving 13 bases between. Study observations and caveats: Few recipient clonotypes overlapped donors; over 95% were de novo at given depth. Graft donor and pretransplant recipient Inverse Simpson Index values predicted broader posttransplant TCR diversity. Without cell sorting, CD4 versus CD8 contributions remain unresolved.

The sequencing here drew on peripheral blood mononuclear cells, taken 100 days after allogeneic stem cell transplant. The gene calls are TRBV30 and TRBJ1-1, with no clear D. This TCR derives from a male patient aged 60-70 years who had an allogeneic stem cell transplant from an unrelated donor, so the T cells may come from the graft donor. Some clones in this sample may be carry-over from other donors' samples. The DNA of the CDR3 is TGTGCCTGGGGCGGGAACCGGGCTGAAGCTTTCTTT. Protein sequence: CAWGGNRAEAFF.